This T cell receptor (beta chain) was documented in a study of T cell repertoires in cytomegalovirus infection. From the reads, TCRdb called clonotypes with MiXCR, one entry per CDR3 protein. The sample holds approximately 180,000 distinct CDR3 sequences; roughly 9.8% are singletons and the top ten take approximately 4.3%. Germline assignment: CDR1 MNHNY and CDR2 SVGAGI (reference sequence). The CDR3 spans 17 residues. V gave up 2 bases and J gave up 5 bases; unmatched junction bases: 10. This clonotype was picked up many times. The sequence came from a human donor in good health (CMV status not recorded). Some clones in this sample may be carry-over from other donors' samples. Sequencing used PBMCs. The rearrangement uses TRBV6-6 and TRBJ2-2; TRBD1 agrees at 8 bases. Written as DNA, the CDR3 is TGTGCCAGCAGTTACCCGACAGGGGCCCTTGTGACCGGGGAGCTGTTTTTT. Amino acid sequence: CASSYPTGALVTGELFF.